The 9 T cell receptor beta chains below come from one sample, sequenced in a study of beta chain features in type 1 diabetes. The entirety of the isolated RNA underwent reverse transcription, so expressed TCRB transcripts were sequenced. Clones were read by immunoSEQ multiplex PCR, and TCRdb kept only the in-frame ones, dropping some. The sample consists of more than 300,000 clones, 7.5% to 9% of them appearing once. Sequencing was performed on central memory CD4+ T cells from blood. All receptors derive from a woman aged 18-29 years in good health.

The CDR3 bases are TGTGCCAGCAACCGGGCAAACTACAATGAGCAGTTCTTC. Its protein product is CASNRANYNEQFF. V gene TRBV7-9 combines with J gene TRBJ2-1; D is unclear. The CDR3 length is 13 residues. The germline gives CDR1 SEHNR, CDR2 FQNEAQ (reference sequence). Trimming removed 7 bases at V and 3 bases at J, with 10 bases between.

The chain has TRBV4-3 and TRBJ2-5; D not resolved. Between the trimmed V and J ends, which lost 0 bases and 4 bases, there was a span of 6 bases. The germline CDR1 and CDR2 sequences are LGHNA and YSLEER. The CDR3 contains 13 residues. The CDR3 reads CASSQDFGETQYF. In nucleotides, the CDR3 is TGCGCCAGCAGCCAAGATTTCGGAGAGACCCAGTACTTC.

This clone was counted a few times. CDR3 in DNA: TGTGCCAGCAGGGGTTACAGCGACAATCAGCCCCAGCATTTT. Translating gives CASRGYSDNQPQHF. This rearrangement joins TRBV6-5 to TRBJ1-5; no definite D call. This CDR3 spans 14 amino acids. The germline V gene has CDR1 MNHEY and CDR2 SVGAGI. V was cut by 6 bases and J by 3 bases, with 12 bases left in between.

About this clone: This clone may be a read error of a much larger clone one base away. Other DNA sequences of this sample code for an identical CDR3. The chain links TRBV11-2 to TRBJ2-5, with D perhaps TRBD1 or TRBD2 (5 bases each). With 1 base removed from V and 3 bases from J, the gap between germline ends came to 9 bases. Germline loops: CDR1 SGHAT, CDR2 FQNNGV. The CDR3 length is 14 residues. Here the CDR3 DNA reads TGTGCCAGCAGCTTAGGGGGGTCTAAAGAGACCCAGTACTTC. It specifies CASSLGGSKETQYF.

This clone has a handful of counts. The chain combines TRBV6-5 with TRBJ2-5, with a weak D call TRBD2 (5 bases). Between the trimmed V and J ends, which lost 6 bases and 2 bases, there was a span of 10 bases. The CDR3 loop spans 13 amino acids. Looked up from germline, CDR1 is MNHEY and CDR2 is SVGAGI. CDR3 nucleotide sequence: TGTGCCAGCAGCCCCGGACTGCAAGAGACCCAGTACTTC. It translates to CASSPGLQETQYF.

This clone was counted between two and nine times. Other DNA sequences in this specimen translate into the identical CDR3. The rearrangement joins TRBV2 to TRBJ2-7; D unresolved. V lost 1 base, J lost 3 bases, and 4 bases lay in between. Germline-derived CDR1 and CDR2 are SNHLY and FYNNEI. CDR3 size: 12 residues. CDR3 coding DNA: TGTGCCAGCAGTGAAGGAGGCTACGAGCAGTACTTC. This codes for CASSEGGYEQYF.

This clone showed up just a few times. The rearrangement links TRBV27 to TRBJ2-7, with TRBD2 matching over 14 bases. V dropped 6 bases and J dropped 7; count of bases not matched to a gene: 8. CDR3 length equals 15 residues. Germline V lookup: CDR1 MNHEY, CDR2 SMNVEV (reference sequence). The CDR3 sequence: CASRPGLAGASEQYF. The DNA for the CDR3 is TGTGCCAGCAGGCCGGGACTAGCGGGAGCGAGTGAGCAGTACTTC.

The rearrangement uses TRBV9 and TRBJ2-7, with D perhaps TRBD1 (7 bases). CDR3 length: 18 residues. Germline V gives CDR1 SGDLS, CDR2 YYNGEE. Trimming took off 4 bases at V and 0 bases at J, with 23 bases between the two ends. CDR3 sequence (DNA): TGTGCCAGCAGCCCTTCTGGCGGGGTCGACAGGGACTCCTACGAGCAGTACTTC. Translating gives CASSPSGGVDRDSYEQYF.

The CDR3 DNA reads TGTGCCAGCAGTCCCGTGACTAGCGGAAACTACGAGCAGTACTTC. It codes for CASSPVTSGNYEQYF. J is TRBJ2-7 and V is TRBV28; 9 bases map to TRBD2. The CDR3 spans 15 residues. With 5 bases clipped from V and 3 bases from J, the junction kept 8 bases outside the gene matches. Germline CDR1 reads MDHEN; CDR2 reads SYDVKM. The whole variable domain, remainder taken from reference TRBV28 and TRBJ2-7, is DVKVTQSSRYLVKRTGEKVFLECVQDMDHENMFWYRQDPGLGLRLIYFSYDVKMKEKGDIPEGYSVSREKKERFSLILESASTNQTSMYLCASSPVTSGNYEQYFGPGTRLTVT.